Shown below are 8 T cell receptor beta chains from a single sample sequenced in a study of breast tumors, draining lymph nodes, adjacent tissues. Samples came from axillary lymph nodes draining the breast cancer. Each CDR3 protein gets one entry after TCRdb re-called the multiplex PCR reads with MiXCR. This table has around 140,000 distinct CDR3 sequences, approximately 32% appearing once. Sequenced: axillary lymph node tissue. These receptors all come from a female donor with breast cancer. Some clones in this sample may be carry-over from other donors' samples.

This clonotype was recorded at least ten times. This chain links TRBV7-2 with TRBJ2-1; possible D gene TRBD2, 7 bases. Germline CDR1 and CDR2: SGHTA and FQGNSA. CDR3 length: 16 amino acids. V lost 1 base and J 7 bases, leaving 17 bases between the germline ends. CDR3 nucleotides: TGTGCCAGCAGCTTAGAGAGGTTTGAGGGGGGGAATGAGCAGTTCTTC. It codes for CASSLERFEGGNEQFF.

This clonotype has at least ten counts. V is TRBV7-2 and J is TRBJ1-3; weak D call: TRBD1 (5 bases). Germline assignment: CDR1 SGHTA and CDR2 FQGNSA. Trimming cost V 2 bases and J 3 bases, with 8 bases left between them. The CDR3 contains 14 residues. CDR3 protein: CASSLLQGGNTIYF. In DNA form, the CDR3 reads TGTGCCAGCAGCTTATTGCAGGGTGGAAACACCATATATTTT.

This clonotype is labeled as medium-sized. The V gene is TRBV2, the J gene TRBJ1-6, with TRBD1 as a possible D gene (6 bases). The germline V gene encodes CDR1 SNHLY and CDR2 FYNNEI. With 5 bases removed from V and 6 bases from J, the gap between germline ends came to 11 bases. This CDR3 region has 14 residues. CDR3 residues: CASSNDRTNSPLHF. CDR3 sequence (DNA): TGTGCCAGCAGTAACGACAGGACTAATTCACCCCTCCACTTT. The variable domain in full, with the rest retrieved from reference TRBV2 and TRBJ1-6, is EPEVTQTPSHQVTQMGQEVILRCVPISNHLYFYWYRQILGQKVEFLVSFYNNEISEKSEIFDDQFSVERPDGSNFTLKIRSTKLEDSAMYFCASSNDRTNSPLHFGNGTRLTVT.

Worth noting for this clonotype: One end of the junction varies from germline; a read error may be responsible. The genes are TRBV28 and TRBJ2-7; D ambiguous. CDR3 length: 14 amino acids. CDR1 and CDR2 (germline): MDHEN, SYDVKM. CDR3 in DNA: TGTGCCAGCAGTTTCTCCCCGGCGACCTACAAGCAGTACTTC. Translating it yields CASSFSPATYKQYF.

This clonotype was found many times. The CDR3 loop is CASSPEGPTANYGYTF. CDR3 in DNA: TGTGCCAGCTCACCTGAGGGCCCCACCGCTAACTATGGCTACACCTTC. The V gene is TRBV18, the J gene TRBJ1-2; no clear D gene. Germline V lookup: CDR1 KGHSH, CDR2 LQKENI. The CDR3 totals 16 residues. V was shortened by 3 bases and J by 0 bases, with 14 bases between the two germline ends. The whole variable domain, filled in from reference TRBV18 and TRBJ1-2, reads NAGVMQNPRHLVRRRGQEARLRCSPMKGHSHVYWYRQLPEEGLKFMVYLQKENIIDESGMPKERFSAEFPKEGPSILRIQQVVRGDSAAYFCASSPEGPTANYGYTFGSGTRLTVV.

Many counts were recorded for this clonotype. The J gene is TRBJ1-6, the V gene TRBV6-1; D remains unclear. The CDR3 covers 15 residues. Trimming stripped 3 bases from V and 6 bases from J, with 12 bases between. CDR1 MNHNS and CDR2 SASEGT come from the germline V gene. The CDR3 loop reads CASSEEGSTNSPLHF. CDR3 sequence (DNA): TGTGCCAGCAGTGAGGAGGGTTCTACTAATTCACCCCTCCACTTT.

V and J are TRBV6-2 or TRBV6-3 and TRBJ2-1; 9 positions match TRBD1. Germline trimming cut 5 bases from V and 5 bases from J; bases unmatched to any gene: 7. From germline, CDR1 is MNHEY and CDR2 SVGEGT. CDR3 length: 15 residues. CDR3 sequence (DNA): TGTGCCAGCAGTCACCCGGGACAGGGAGACAATGAGCAGTTCTTC. Translation: CASSHPGQGDNEQFF.

In this sample, this clonotype turned up many times. The chain couples TRBV2 to TRBJ1-4; possible D gene TRBD1, 6 bases. V lost 6 bases, J lost 8 bases, and 16 bases lay in between. The CDR3 is 14 amino acids. Germline V CDR1 and CDR2: SNHLY, FYNNEI. The CDR3 DNA is TGTGCCAGCAGCCCCGGGACACGGGGGGAAAAACTGTTTTTT. This encodes CASSPGTRGEKLFF.